This TCR beta chain was profiled in a study of control samples from healthy donors and cancer patients. Produced via immunoSEQ multiplex PCR; TCRdb's table is partial and in-frame only. The sample shows 90,000 to 130,000 clones, 82% of them seen only once. The V gene's germline CDR1 is MNHEY and CDR2 SVGEGT. Trimming stripped 5 bases from V and 2 bases from J, with 13 bases between. The CDR3 runs to 16 residues. The rearrangement joins TRBV6-2 or TRBV6-3 to TRBJ1-6; possibly TRBD1 for D (6 bases). The sequenced sample was blood. The clonotype comes from a man younger than 35 in good health. The DNA of the CDR3 is TGTGCCAGCAGTGATGCGACAGGACCCTATAATTCACCCCTCCACTTT. Protein: CASSDATGPYNSPLHF.